This T cell receptor (beta chain) was captured in a study of T-cell reconstitution after alpha-beta-depleted transplantation in children. V dropped 6 bases and J dropped 3 bases, with 24 bases sitting between them. The CDR3 is made up of 17 amino acids. CDR1 SGHDT and CDR2 YYEEEE come from the germline V gene. With respect to this clonotype: A much bigger clone sits one base away, suggesting this may be a read error.

Researchers prepared the TCRbeta library using unique molecular identifiers, the study reports. TCRdb reprocessed the PCR reads via MiXCR and lists one record per CDR3 protein. This table has some 200,000 distinct CDR3 sequences, 9.7% appearing once. The source material was PBMCs from the stem cell graft donor, sampled from the stem cell graft. The gene calls are TRBV5-6 and TRBJ2-5; the D gene could be TRBD1 or TRBD2 (5 bases each). The sequence came from a human donor who donated a stem cell graft to a child with SCID. The CDR3 nucleotides are TGTGCCAGCACCACTGAGCCAGGGACGCAAAACGAAGAGACCCAGTACTTC. This encodes CASTTEPGTQNEETQYF.